These 25 T cell receptor beta chains share one sample of origin, sequenced in a study of T cell repertoires in cytomegalovirus infection (dated by TCRdb to between 2019 and 2020). The sample was run on an Illumina HiSeq 1500. Through fastp at Q25 and MiXCR, TCRdb rebuilt clones from the public reads, retaining in-frame beta chains. CDR3 protein sequences are deduplicated, and each keeps its most common genes and DNA. The sample table records about 230,000 distinct CDR3 sequences; roughly 22% of these occur just once. The ten top clones hold around a sixth of the sample. The sample comprised CD8+ T cells from PBMCs. Receptors originate from a human donor in good health (CMV status not recorded). Some clones in this sample may be carry-over from other donors' samples.

V gene TRBV7-9 combines with J gene TRBJ1-1; tentative D call: TRBD1 (6 bases). V lost 9 bases and J lost 2, with 10 bases in between. This CDR3 spans 12 amino acids. Germline V gives CDR1 SEHNR, CDR2 FQNEAQ (reference sequence). CDR3 residues: CASLDSNTEAFF. In DNA form, the CDR3 reads TGTGCCAGTCTGGACAGTAACACTGAAGCTTTCTTT. The full variable domain, rest sourced from reference TRBV7-9 and TRBJ1-1, is DTGVSQNPRHKITKRGQNVTFRCDPISEHNRLYWYRQTLGQGPEFLTYFQNEAQLEKSRLLSDRFSAERPKGSFSTLEIQRTEQGDSAMYLCASLDSNTEAFFGQGTRLTVV.

V gene TRBV7-9 combines with J gene TRBJ2-1; 8 nucleotides align to TRBD1. The CDR3 length is 17 residues. Germline loops: CDR1 SEHNR, CDR2 FQNEAQ (reference sequence). With V trimmed by 2 bases and J by 6 bases, 12 bases remained unmatched. CDR3 DNA: TGTGCCAGCAGCTTATTGGGCAGGGGGCGCCGGGGCAATGAGCAGTTCTTC. It codes for CASSLLGRGRRGNEQFF.

In its sample, this clonotype was seen many times. The genes are TRBV14 and TRBJ1-1; D unresolved. V was pared by 3 bases and J by 0 bases, with 2 bases between. The CDR3 spans 12 residues. Looked up from germline, CDR1 is SGHDN and CDR2 is FVKESK. The CDR3 sequence: CASSHLNTEAFF. DNA for the CDR3: TGTGCCAGCAGCCACCTGAACACTGAAGCTTTCTTT.

This clonotype was seen a handful of times. The gene calls are TRBV29-1 and TRBJ2-1, with TRBD1 matching over 7 bases. The CDR3 extends over 10 amino acids. V dropped 7 bases and J dropped 12; count of bases not matched to a gene: 6. Per germline, CDR1 SQVTM and CDR2 ANQGSEA. The CDR3 is CSARGKGQFF. Written as DNA, the CDR3 is TGCAGCGCCAGGGGGAAGGGGCAGTTCTTC.

This clonotype was seen many times. V is TRBV12-3 or TRBV12-4 and J is TRBJ2-1; D unresolved. The V and J ends lost 1 base and 7 bases respectively, with 14 bases between them. This CDR3 is 15 amino acids long. CDR3 in amino acids: CASSLVSAFGNEQFF. CDR3 nucleotide sequence: TGTGCCAGCAGTTTAGTGTCTGCGTTCGGAAATGAGCAGTTCTTC.

This clonotype was seen a few times. J is TRBJ1-1 and V is TRBV25-1; 8 bases match TRBD1. This CDR3 is built from 13 residues. V lost 0 bases, J lost 11 bases, and 5 bases stayed unmatched. Germline V lookup: CDR1 MGHDK, CDR2 SYGVNS. The CDR3 nucleotides read TGTGCCAGCAGTGAATATATGGGACAGGCGGCTTTCTTT. Protein sequence: CASSEYMGQAAFF.

This chain joins TRBV6-1 and TRBJ1-5; the D is unclear. The CDR3 is 17 residues long. Germline loops: CDR1 MNHNS, CDR2 SASEGT. V shed 5 bases and J shed 0 bases, with 17 bases lying between them. The CDR3 sequence is CASSLDPELISNQPQHF. The CDR3 region has the DNA TGTGCCAGCAGTTTGGACCCCGAGTTGATTAGCAATCAGCCCCAGCATTTT.

This clonotype was detected many times. This chain joins TRBV28 and TRBJ2-2; 8 bases map to TRBD1. With 3 bases clipped from V and 7 bases from J, the junction kept 7 bases outside the gene matches. In germline, CDR1 is MDHEN, CDR2 SYDVKM. The CDR3 runs to 15 residues. The CDR3 reads CASSFATGGGGELFF. CDR3 nucleotide sequence: TGTGCCAGCAGTTTCGCTACAGGGGGAGGCGGGGAGCTGTTTTTT.

V gene TRBV28 combines with J gene TRBJ2-5; a possible D gene is TRBD1 (6 bases). The CDR3 extends over 15 amino acids. CDR1 and CDR2 from the germline V gene are MDHEN and SYDVKM. V lost 3 bases to trimming and J lost 1 base, with 12 bases between them. Here the CDR3 DNA reads TGTGCCAGCAGTTTTGCAGGGGACCTCCAAGAGACCCAGTACTTC. Translated: CASSFAGDLQETQYF.

The rearrangement uses TRBV15 and TRBJ2-1; D remains ambiguous. CDR3 length: 14 amino acids. Germline CDR1 and CDR2: LNHNV and YYDKDF (reference sequence). The germline V and J ends were trimmed by 5 bases and 5 bases, with 13 bases remaining between them. The CDR3 spells CATSSRSFDNEQFF. For the CDR3, the DNA is TGTGCCACCAGCTCACGGTCCTTTGACAATGAGCAGTTCTTC.

The chain has TRBV19 and TRBJ2-4; the D is unclear. This CDR3 contains 16 residues. Trimming removed 2 bases at V and 3 bases at J, with 14 bases between. The germline gives CDR1 LNHDA, CDR2 SQIVND (reference sequence). The CDR3 bases are TGTGCCAGTAGTATATCGGAGAGCCATCGCAAAAACATTCAGTACTTC. Protein product: CASSISESHRKNIQYF.

The chain couples TRBV2 to TRBJ2-1; 9 bases align to TRBD1. This CDR3 region has 15 residues. The germline gives CDR1 SNHLY, CDR2 FYNNEI. Trimming removed 1 base from V and 9 bases from J; junction bases left unmatched: 7. The chain's CDR3 is CASSEVGTGTVEQFF. The CDR3 DNA follows: TGTGCCAGCAGTGAAGTGGGGACAGGGACTGTTGAGCAGTTCTTC. Combining the CDR3 with reference TRBV2 and TRBJ2-1 gives the whole variable domain EPEVTQTPSHQVTQMGQEVILRCVPISNHLYFYWYRQILGQKVEFLVSFYNNEISEKSEIFDDQFSVERPDGSNFTLKIRSTKLEDSAMYFCASSEVGTGTVEQFFGPGTRLTVL.

This clonotype was picked up many times. J is TRBJ2-1 and V is TRBV12-3 or TRBV12-4, with no clear D. The CDR3 has 15 residues. V lost 5 bases and J 6 bases, leaving 17 bases between the germline ends. The CDR3 sequence: CASSPDPWASNEQFF. For the CDR3, the DNA is TGTGCCAGCAGTCCAGACCCCTGGGCTAGCAATGAGCAGTTCTTC.

In this sample, this clonotype turned up many times. The chain links TRBV7-2 to TRBJ2-1; the match to TRBD1 covers 7 bases. J gave up 8 bases and V 5 bases, and 21 bases lay outside the gene matches. Germline CDR1 SGHTA, CDR2 FQGNSA. The CDR3 is 18 residues long. CDR3 region: CASSSRDKTRGLRDEQFF. The CDR3 DNA sequence: TGTGCCAGCAGCAGCCGGGACAAGACGAGGGGGCTCCGGGATGAGCAGTTCTTC. Drawing the rest from reference TRBV7-2 and TRBJ2-1, the complete variable domain is GAGVSQSPSNKVTEKGKDVELRCDPISGHTALYWYRQSLGQGLEFLIYFQGNSAPDKSGLPSDRFSAERTGGSVSTLTIQRTQQEDSAVYLCASSSRDKTRGLRDEQFFGPGTRLTVL.

This clonotype was picked up many times. This chain joins TRBV20-1 and TRBJ2-7, with D tentatively TRBD1 (6 bases). Germline CDR1 and CDR2: DFQATT and SNEGSKA (reference sequence). There are 13 residues in the CDR3. V was shortened by 1 base and J by 1 base, with 8 bases between the two germline ends. CDR3 region: CSARVQGSYEQYF. Here the CDR3 DNA reads TGCAGTGCTAGAGTGCAGGGGTCCTACGAGCAGTACTTC.

This clonotype was found a few times. The chain is built from TRBV19 and TRBJ2-5; D gene ambiguous. CDR1 is LNHDA and CDR2 is SQIVND in the germline V gene (reference sequence). This CDR3 region has 13 residues. V lost 8 bases to trimming and J lost 3 bases, with 13 bases between them. CDR3 residues: CASSRFEEETQYF. DNA for the CDR3: TGTGCCAGTTCGAGATTTGAGGAAGAGACCCAGTACTTC.

The sample holds a few counts of this clonotype. This chain uses TRBV4-2 with TRBJ2-7; 8 bases are a match to TRBD2. J was trimmed by 4 bases and V by 6 bases; bases with no gene match: 2. The CDR3 covers 12 residues. The germline CDR1 and CDR2 sequences are LGHNA and YNFKEQ. In nucleotides, the CDR3 is TGTGCCAGCAGAGGCGGGGGGTACGAGCAGTACTTC. It translates to CASRGGGYEQYF.

This sequence joins TRBV19 and TRBJ2-5; D may correspond to TRBD1 or TRBD2 (5 bases each). The CDR3 sequence is 15 residues long. V was shortened by 3 bases and J by 5 bases, with 16 bases between the two germline ends. Germline CDR1 is LNHDA and CDR2 is SQIVND (reference sequence). CDR3 region: CASSIRDGPLETQYF. The CDR3 nucleotides are TGTGCCAGTAGTATTCGGGACGGCCCTTTGGAGACCCAGTACTTC.

The J gene is TRBJ2-7, the V gene TRBV6-2 or TRBV6-3; no clear D gene. V was shortened by 0 bases and J by 11 bases, with 11 bases between the two germline ends. CDR3 length: 12 residues. CDR1 and CDR2 (germline): MNHEY, SVGEGT. The CDR3 region has the DNA TGTGCCAGCAGTTACTCGCGGAACTTGGAGTACTTC. Protein: CASSYSRNLEYF.

The gene calls are TRBV19 and TRBJ1-5; the D is unclear. Germline V gene lookup returns CDR1 LNHDA and CDR2 SQIVND (reference sequence). The ends were cut back, 3 bases at V and 2 bases at J, with 11 bases in the middle. The CDR3 is 15 amino acids. The CDR3 DNA sequence: TGTGCCAGTAGTATCCTTAGGCAGGGCAATCAGCCCCAGCATTTT. This encodes CASSILRQGNQPQHF.

This clonotype has only a few counts. This sequence joins TRBV4-2 and TRBJ2-7, with TRBD1 identical over 7 bases. This CDR3 contains 15 residues. The germline V gene has CDR1 LGHNA and CDR2 YNFKEQ. The J segment lost 0 bases and the V segment lost 1 base, leaving 3 bases of the junction unmatched. CDR3 bases: TGTGCCAGCAGCCAAGGGGGACAGAGCTCCTACGAGCAGTACTTC. Encoded protein: CASSQGGQSSYEQYF.

This clonotype was observed at least ten times. This chain uses TRBV12-3 or TRBV12-4 with TRBJ1-2, with 7 bases fitting TRBD1. There are 14 residues in the CDR3. J lost 2 bases, V lost 6 bases, and 6 bases had no gene match. The chain's CDR3 is CASRDTGANYGYTF. The CDR3 coding sequence is TGTGCCAGCAGAGATACAGGGGCAAACTATGGCTACACCTTC.

The chain employs TRBV28 and TRBJ1-2; weak D call: TRBD1 (6 bases). Germline V CDR1 and CDR2: MDHEN, SYDVKM. The CDR3 sequence is 14 residues long. Trimming shortened V by 6 bases and J by 5 bases, and 16 bases separated the two germline ends. CDR3 sequence: CASSLRGAQYGYTF. As DNA, the CDR3 is TGTGCCAGCAGCTTGAGGGGGGCCCAATATGGCTACACCTTC.

This chain uses TRBV11-2 with TRBJ1-2, with 7 bases fitting TRBD1. The germline V gene encodes CDR1 SGHAT and CDR2 FQNNGV. The CDR3 is 15 residues long. The J segment lost 4 bases and the V segment lost 1 base, leaving 6 bases of the junction unmatched. This CDR3 reads CASSLGTGVFYGYTF. For the CDR3, the DNA is TGTGCCAGCAGCTTAGGGACAGGTGTTTTCTATGGCTACACCTTC.

This clonotype was counted only a few times. V is TRBV28 and J is TRBJ2-7; no firm D call. The CDR3 covers 12 residues. Between the trimmed V and J ends, which lost 5 bases and 3 bases, there was a span of 8 bases. Germline V gene lookup returns CDR1 MDHEN and CDR2 SYDVKM. This CDR3 is CASSPSLYEQYF. CDR3 sequence (DNA): TGTGCCAGCAGTCCGAGTCTCTACGAGCAGTACTTC.